One sample yielded the 27 T cell receptor beta chains listed below, sequenced in a study of Ad26.COV2.S vaccination and SARS-CoV-2 variants. This sample's treatment: 15 to 20 received Ad26.COV2.S at low or high dose, single or two shots; several received placebo; per-sample allocation not given. Specimens were obtained on day 63 following the first vaccine or placebo injection. Sequenced by immunoSEQ multiplex PCR; TCRdb stores in-frame clones only, minus some. The table shows about 350,000 clones, with 85% to 90% occurring only once. The specimen was peripheral blood, collected in a trial of Ad26.COV2.S vaccine versus placebo. The receptor set was obtained from a person between 18 and 65 years old who received the Ad26.COV2.S COVID-19 vaccine or a placebo.

This rearrangement joins TRBV6-1 to TRBJ2-1; D remains unclear. V was clipped by 2 bases and J by 9 bases, with 5 bases between them. Germline CDR1 reads MNHNS; CDR2 reads SASEGT. The CDR3 has 11 amino acids. DNA for the CDR3: TGTGCCAGCAGTGAATGGGGTGAGCAGTTCTTC. Its translation: CASSEWGEQFF.

The chain uses TRBV9 and TRBJ2-2, with unresolved D. There are 14 residues in the CDR3. V was cut by 5 bases and J by 0 bases, with 8 bases left in between. Per germline, CDR1 SGDLS and CDR2 YYNGEE. CDR3 region: CASSLGSNTGELFF. CDR3 bases: TGTGCCAGCAGTCTCGGATCGAACACCGGGGAGCTGTTTTTT.

The rearrangement joins TRBV2 to TRBJ1-3; 9 bases line up with TRBD1. V shed 6 bases, J shed 0 bases, and the junction held 6 bases outside the gene matches. The length of the CDR3 is 16 residues. CDR1 SNHLY and CDR2 FYNNEI come from the germline V gene. CDR3 residues: CASRPTGGLSGNTIYF. The CDR3, as DNA: TGTGCCAGCAGACCTACAGGGGGCCTCTCTGGAAACACCATATATTTT.

The V gene is TRBV5-1, the J gene TRBJ1-2; D is unclear. The CDR3 covers 15 residues. V was shortened by 4 bases and J by 5 bases, with 18 bases between the two germline ends. In germline, CDR1 is SGHRS, CDR2 YFSETQ. In DNA form, the CDR3 reads TGCGCCAGCAGCAAGGACGGGGAGGTCGGGTATGGCTACACCTTC. It encodes CASSKDGEVGYGYTF.

The V call is TRBV7-9, the J call TRBJ2-5; TRBD1 matches at 10 bases. The length of the CDR3 is 15 residues. V was clipped by 5 bases and J by 4 bases; unmatched bases: 7. CDR1 SEHNR and CDR2 FQNEAQ come from the germline V gene (reference sequence). CDR3 in DNA: TGTGCCAGCAGCCCCGGACAGGGGGTGCGAGAGACCCAGTACTTC. Its protein is CASSPGQGVRETQYF.

This sequence joins TRBV10-1 and TRBJ2-2; D is uncertain. Germline CDR1 and CDR2: WNHNN and SYGVQD (reference sequence). Trimming removed 6 bases from V and 3 bases from J, with 5 bases in between. This CDR3 is 12 amino acids long. CDR3 in DNA: TGCGCCAGCAGGGCGGACACCGGGGAGCTGTTTTTT. Translating gives CASRADTGELFF.

This chain links TRBV28 with TRBJ1-3; TRBD1 aligns across 7 bases. The CDR3 has 13 amino acids. V lost 4 bases, J lost 8 bases, and 5 bases stayed unmatched. Germline CDR1 reads MDHEN; CDR2 reads SYDVKM. CDR3 region: CASSYDRVDTIYF. Written as DNA, the CDR3 is TGTGCCAGCAGTTACGACAGGGTAGACACCATATATTTT.

The chain joins TRBV10-1 to TRBJ2-7; D is undetermined. CDR1 is WNHNN and CDR2 is SYGVQD in the germline V gene (reference sequence). This CDR3 is 14 amino acids long. The V end was cut by 4 bases, the J end by 0 bases, with 10 bases between. CDR3 sequence (DNA): TGCGCCAGCAGTGGTGACCACAGCTCCTACGAGCAGTACTTC. The encoded protein is CASSGDHSSYEQYF.

The chain joins TRBV7-6 to TRBJ2-5; D possibly matches TRBD1 or TRBD2 (6 bases each). Germline-derived CDR1 and CDR2 are SGHVS and FNYEAQ. Trimming took off 1 base at V and 4 bases at J, with 13 bases between the two ends. The CDR3 runs 15 residues. The CDR3: CASSLVGGAGETQYF. In nucleotides, the CDR3 is TGTGCCAGCAGCTTAGTGGGGGGCGCTGGAGAGACCCAGTACTTC.

The chain couples TRBV28 to TRBJ2-7, with 10 nucleotides matching TRBD1. The CDR3 is made up of 14 amino acids. V lost 3 bases, J lost 7 bases, and 6 bases stayed unmatched. Germline V lookup: CDR1 MDHEN, CDR2 SYDVKM. The CDR3 loop reads CASSLGQGSSEQYF. In nucleotides, the CDR3 is TGTGCCAGCAGTTTGGGACAGGGGTCGAGTGAGCAGTACTTC.

The CDR3 coding sequence is TGTGCCAGCAGTGGAGGACTAGCGGGAGTCTCGAACACCGGGGAGCTGTTTTTT. Amino acids: CASSGGLAGVSNTGELFF. This chain joins TRBV6-1 and TRBJ2-2; TRBD2 matches 13 bases. CDR1 is MNHNS and CDR2 is SASEGT in the germline V gene. V was clipped by 4 bases and J by 0 bases; unmatched bases: 5. The CDR3 is 18 amino acids.

V and J are TRBV6-4 and TRBJ1-6; 7 bases are a match to TRBD1. CDR1 is MRHNA, CDR2 SNTAGT, per germline. The CDR3 sequence is 13 residues long. Trimming cost V 6 bases and J 7 bases; bases outside gene matches: 3. In nucleotides, the CDR3 is TGTGCCAGCAGGGAACAGGGGAATTCACCCCTCCACTTT. It yields the protein CASREQGNSPLHF.

This chain links TRBV7-9 with TRBJ2-2; 7 nucleotides align to TRBD2. The J segment lost 0 bases and the V segment lost 6 bases, leaving 7 bases of the junction unmatched. Germline CDR1 SEHNR, CDR2 FQNEAQ (reference sequence). The CDR3 extends over 16 amino acids. The CDR3 reads CASRAGVIANTGELFF. CDR3 DNA: TGTGCCAGCAGGGCGGGAGTGATCGCGAACACCGGGGAGCTGTTTTTT.

The chain is built from TRBV7-9 and TRBJ2-1; D may be TRBD2 (5 bases). This CDR3 has 12 residues. The germline V gene encodes CDR1 SEHNR and CDR2 FQNEAQ (reference sequence). The ends were cut back, 4 bases at V and 7 bases at J, with 8 bases in the middle. The CDR3 here is CASSSPGNEQFF. The CDR3 DNA follows: TGTGCCAGCAGCTCCCCGGGAAATGAGCAGTTCTTC.

The genes are TRBV9 and TRBJ2-5, with 10 bases matching TRBD1. V shed 0 bases, J shed 3 bases, and the junction held 5 bases outside the gene matches. The CDR3 length is 16 residues. The V gene's germline CDR1 is SGDLS and CDR2 YYNGEE. CDR3 nucleotide sequence: TGTGCCAGCAGCGTAGGGGGACAGGGGCAAAAAGAGACCCAGTACTTC. Protein product: CASSVGGQGQKETQYF.

The gene calls are TRBV12-3 or TRBV12-4 and TRBJ1-5; no clear D. CDR3 length equals 12 residues. V was pared by 8 bases and J by 0 bases, with 5 bases between. CDR3 loop: CASGHSNQPQHF. CDR3 DNA sequence: TGTGCCAGCGGGCATAGCAATCAGCCCCAGCATTTT.

The V call is TRBV28, the J call TRBJ2-2, with a tentative D call TRBD2 (7 bases). The V and J ends lost 1 base and 6 bases respectively, with 9 bases between them. The CDR3 totals 14 residues. Germline V gene lookup returns CDR1 MDHEN and CDR2 SYDVKM. The CDR3 DNA follows: TGTGCCAGCAGTTTATCGGGGGGCTCCGGGGAGCTGTTTTTT. Residues: CASSLSGGSGELFF.

This sequence joins TRBV28 and TRBJ1-5; D not resolved. The CDR3 spans 16 residues. Germline V gives CDR1 MDHEN, CDR2 SYDVKM. The V end was cut by 3 bases, the J end by 0 bases, with 12 bases between. CDR3 sequence reads: CASSFGGVLSNQPQHF. CDR3 bases: TGTGCCAGCAGTTTTGGTGGGGTTCTTAGCAATCAGCCCCAGCATTTT.

The chain employs TRBV9 and TRBJ1-5; D possibly corresponds to TRBD1 (5 bases). Per germline, CDR1 SGDLS and CDR2 YYNGEE. This CDR3 region has 13 residues. Trimming removed 7 bases from V and 9 bases from J, with 17 bases in between. Here the CDR3 DNA reads TGTGCCAGCGGCCGGGACCCAGCGTCGCCCCAGCATTTT. It codes for CASGRDPASPQHF.

V gene TRBV7-2 combines with J gene TRBJ1-5, with D unresolved. The V end lost 1 base, the J end lost 4 bases, and 8 bases lay between the germline ends. The germline V gene has CDR1 SGHTA and CDR2 FQGNSA. The CDR3 is 14 residues long. Here the CDR3 reads CASSLGRSNQPQHF. The CDR3 region has the DNA TGTGCCAGCAGCTTAGGCAGGAGTAATCAGCCCCAGCATTTT.

This clone turned up a few times. The chain couples TRBV28 to TRBJ1-5; D perhaps matches TRBD1 (6 bases). In germline, CDR1 is MDHEN, CDR2 SYDVKM. The CDR3 length is 14 residues. Trimming removed 4 bases at V and 2 bases at J, with 9 bases between. CDR3 nucleotides: TGTGCCAGCAGTTGGGGGCGAGGCAATCAGCCCCAGCATTTT. Amino acid sequence: CASSWGRGNQPQHF.

The chain is built from TRBV7-2 and TRBJ1-2, with D possibly TRBD1 on 6 matching bases. The length of the CDR3 is 17 residues. Germline CDR1 SGHTA, CDR2 FQGNSA. V was clipped by 1 base and J by 4 bases, with 19 bases between them. The CDR3 bases are TGTGCCAGCAGCTTAGGAGGGACAAGGCTGACAAGCTATGGCTACACCTTC. Translated: CASSLGGTRLTSYGYTF. The full variable domain, its missing parts supplied by reference TRBV7-2 and TRBJ1-2, is GAGVSQSPSNKVTEKGKDVELRCDPISGHTALYWYRQSLGQGLEFLIYFQGNSAPDKSGLPSDRFSAERTGGSVSTLTIQRTQQEDSAVYLCASSLGGTRLTSYGYTFGSGTRLTVV.

The chain combines TRBV5-5 with TRBJ1-1; perhaps TRBD1 as D (6 bases). Trimming pared 5 bases from V and 1 base from J, leaving 12 bases between. Per germline, CDR1 SGHKS and CDR2 YYEKEE (reference sequence). There are 14 residues in the CDR3. In nucleotides, the CDR3 is TGTGCCAGCAGATCGGGACATTGGAACACTGAAGCTTTCTTT. Its translation is CASRSGHWNTEAFF. The variable domain in full, with the rest retrieved from reference TRBV5-5 and TRBJ1-1, is DAGVTQSPTHLIKTRGQQVTLRCSPISGHKSVSWYQQVLGQGPQFIFQYYEKEERGRGNFPDRFSARQFPNYSSELNVNALLLGDSALYLCASRSGHWNTEAFFGQGTRLTVV.

CDR3 sequence: CASSRALIAGGPPYEQYF. The CDR3, as DNA: TGTGCCAGCAGCCGAGCCTTAATAGCGGGAGGCCCACCCTACGAGCAGTACTTC. The rearrangement uses TRBV14 and TRBJ2-7, with TRBD2 identical over 10 bases. The CDR3 has 18 amino acids. Germline-derived CDR1 and CDR2 are SGHDN and FVKESK. J was trimmed by 2 bases and V by 4 bases; bases with no gene match: 14.

The chain links TRBV7-8 to TRBJ2-3, with D possibly matching TRBD1 (6 bases). The CDR3 is 13 residues long. The germline V and J ends were trimmed by 5 bases and 6 bases, with 12 bases remaining between them. CDR1 and CDR2 (germline): SGHVS, FQNEAQ. The CDR3 sequence: CASSRDRLDTQYF. DNA for the CDR3: TGTGCCAGCAGCCGAGACAGGCTGGATACGCAGTATTTT.

The chain combines TRBV28 with TRBJ2-3; D may be TRBD1 (6 bases). In germline, CDR1 is MDHEN, CDR2 SYDVKM. The CDR3 extends over 15 amino acids. V was trimmed by 3 bases and J by 2 bases, leaving 12 bases between them. The CDR3 region is CASSFVTGITDTQYF. CDR3 sequence (DNA): TGTGCCAGCAGTTTCGTAACAGGGATCACAGATACGCAGTATTTT.

This chain connects TRBV6-6 to TRBJ1-3; 8 bases agree with TRBD1. CDR1 is MNHNY, CDR2 SVGAGI, per germline (reference sequence). The J segment lost 0 bases and the V segment lost 2 bases, leaving 3 bases of the junction unmatched. This CDR3 comprises 16 residues. CDR3 bases: TGTGCCAGCAGTTACGGGACAGGCCCCTCTGGAAACACCATATATTTT. This gives the protein CASSYGTGPSGNTIYF.